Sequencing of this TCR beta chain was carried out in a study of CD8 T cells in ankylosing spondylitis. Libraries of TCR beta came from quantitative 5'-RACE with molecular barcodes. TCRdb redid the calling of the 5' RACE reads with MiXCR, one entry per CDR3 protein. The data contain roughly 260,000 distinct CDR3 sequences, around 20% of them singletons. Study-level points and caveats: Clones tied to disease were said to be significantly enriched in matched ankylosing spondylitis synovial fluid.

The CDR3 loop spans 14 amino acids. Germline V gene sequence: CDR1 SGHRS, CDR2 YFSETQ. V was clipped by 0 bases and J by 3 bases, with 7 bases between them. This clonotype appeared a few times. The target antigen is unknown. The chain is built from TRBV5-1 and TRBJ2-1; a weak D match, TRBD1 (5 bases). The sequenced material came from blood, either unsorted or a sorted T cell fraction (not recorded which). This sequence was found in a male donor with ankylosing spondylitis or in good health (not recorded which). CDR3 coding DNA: TGCGCCAGCAGCTTGGGACAGATCTACAATGAGCAGTTCTTC. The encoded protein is CASSLGQIYNEQFF. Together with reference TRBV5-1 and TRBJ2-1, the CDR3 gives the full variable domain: KAGVTQTPRYLIKTRGQQVTLSCSPISGHRSVSWYQQTPGQGLQFLFEYFSETQRNKGNFPGRFSGRQFSNSRSEMNVSTLELGDSALYLCASSLGQIYNEQFFGPGTRLTVL.